The rows below give T cell receptor beta chains drawn from one sample of a study of response to subunit inactivated influenza vaccine. TCRdb fed the RT-PCR reads into MiXCR, producing one record per CDR3 protein. The table shows 450,000 to 600,000 distinct CDR3 sequences, with approximately 17% occurring only once. The input for sequencing was CD4+ T cells sorted from PBMCs, taken roughly 24 months after vaccination. Receptors originate from a man aged 50 to 75 who received an inactivated influenza vaccine. CDR3s include the opening cysteine and the closing phenylalanine or tryptophan. A D gene is named only where the DNA matches it firmly. Expanded clones get a size class; other rows say once, few or many, or leave the size out.

abundance: once; j_gene: TRBJ2-4; v_gene: TRBV7-2; d_gene: -; CDR3aa: CASSLASGDNIQYF; CDR3nt: TGTGCCAGCAGCTTAGCTTCGGGGGATAACATTCAGTACTTC
abundance: -; j_gene: TRBJ1-2; v_gene: TRBV3-1; d_gene: -; CDR3aa: CASSQVLGGTSNYGYTF; CDR3nt: TGTGCCAGCAGCCAAGTGTTGGGCGGGACCTCTAACTATGGCTACACCTTC
abundance: once; j_gene: TRBJ1-5; v_gene: TRBV7-2; d_gene: -; CDR3aa: CASSSRGDQPRHF; CDR3nt: TGTGCCAGCAGCTCCCGGGGGGATCAGCCCCGGCATTTT
abundance: -; j_gene: TRBJ2-3; v_gene: TRBV5-5; d_gene: -; CDR3aa: CASSPSVGVADTQYF; CDR3nt: TGTGCCAGCAGTCCGAGTGTAGGGGTCGCAGATACGCAGTATTTT
abundance: few; j_gene: TRBJ2-1; v_gene: TRBV5-1; d_gene: TRBD1; CDR3aa: CASSGTGVYEQFF; CDR3nt: TGCGCCAGCAGCGGCACAGGGGTTTATGAGCAGTTCTTC
abundance: few; j_gene: TRBJ2-3; v_gene: TRBV18; d_gene: -; CDR3aa: CASSPWPGASDTQYF; CDR3nt: TGTGCCAGCTCGCCCTGGCCAGGGGCTTCAGATACGCAGTATTTT
abundance: few; j_gene: TRBJ2-1; v_gene: TRBV12-3/TRBV12-4; d_gene: TRBD2; CDR3aa: CASSGLAGSSSYNEQFF; CDR3nt: TGTGCCAGCAGTGGACTAGCGGGATCAAGCTCCTACAATGAGCAGTTCTTC
abundance: few; j_gene: TRBJ2-2; v_gene: TRBV4-3; d_gene: -; CDR3aa: CASSQEEGSGELFF; CDR3nt: TGCGCCAGCAGCCAAGAGGAGGGGTCCGGGGAGCTGTTTTTT
abundance: -; j_gene: TRBJ2-1; v_gene: TRBV28; d_gene: TRBD2; CDR3aa: CASSPGSGGAYNEQFF; CDR3nt: TGTGCCAGCAGCCCGGGTAGCGGGGGGGCCTACAATGAGCAGTTCTTC
abundance: -; j_gene: TRBJ2-6; v_gene: TRBV3-1; d_gene: -; CDR3aa: CASSQDAGPVLTF; CDR3nt: TGTGCCAGCAGCCAAGATGCGGGCCCCGTCCTGACTTTC
abundance: -; j_gene: TRBJ1-2; v_gene: TRBV7-2; d_gene: TRBD1; CDR3aa: CASSSGGARDSYGYTF; CDR3nt: TGTGCCAGCAGCTCAGGGGGCGCGAGGGATTCTTATGGCTACACCTTC
abundance: few; j_gene: TRBJ2-3; v_gene: TRBV28; d_gene: -; CDR3aa: CASTPANTDTQYF; CDR3nt: TGTGCCAGCACCCCAGCCAACACAGATACGCAGTATTTT
abundance: few; j_gene: TRBJ2-1; v_gene: TRBV20-1; d_gene: TRBD2; CDR3aa: CSAAGLLALGNEQFF; CDR3nt: TGCAGTGCTGCAGGATTACTAGCGCTAGGCAATGAGCAGTTCTTC
abundance: -; j_gene: TRBJ1-1; v_gene: TRBV7-9; d_gene: TRBD1; CDR3aa: CATSDRGTKDEAFF; CDR3nt: TGTGCCACCTCGGACAGGGGGACTAAAGATGAAGCTTTCTTT
abundance: -; j_gene: TRBJ2-2; v_gene: TRBV15; d_gene: TRBD2; CDR3aa: CATSGLAASNTGELFF; CDR3nt: TGTGCCACCTCGGGACTAGCGGCTTCGAACACCGGGGAGCTGTTTTTT
abundance: -; j_gene: TRBJ1-1; v_gene: TRBV6-5; d_gene: TRBD1; CDR3aa: CASRYGQGSSEAFF; CDR3nt: TGTGCCAGCAGATACGGACAGGGAAGTTCTGAAGCTTTCTTT
abundance: few; j_gene: TRBJ2-5; v_gene: TRBV29-1; d_gene: -; CDR3aa: CSVDQGRKTQYF; CDR3nt: TGCAGCGTTGACCAGGGGCGGAAGACCCAGTACTTC
abundance: -; j_gene: TRBJ2-3; v_gene: TRBV15; d_gene: TRBD2; CDR3aa: CATSSGGANRDTQYF; CDR3nt: TGTGCCACCAGCAGCGGGGGGGCCAATAGAGATACGCAGTATTTT
abundance: -; j_gene: TRBJ2-5; v_gene: TRBV4-2; d_gene: TRBD2; CDR3aa: CASSQVLAGATSTQYF; CDR3nt: TGTGCCAGCAGCCAAGTGCTAGCGGGGGCTACGTCAACCCAGTACTTC
abundance: -; j_gene: TRBJ2-5; v_gene: TRBV9; d_gene: -; CDR3aa: CASSVGSIGETQYF; CDR3nt: TGTGCCAGCAGCGTAGGGTCCATTGGAGAGACCCAGTACTTC
abundance: -; j_gene: TRBJ1-2; v_gene: TRBV6-1; d_gene: TRBD1; CDR3aa: CASTLRGRDRTGYTF; CDR3nt: TGTGCCAGCACCTTACGCGGCCGGGACAGGACTGGCTACACCTTC
abundance: -; j_gene: TRBJ2-4; v_gene: TRBV20-1; d_gene: -; CDR3aa: CSASPTGIAKNIQYF; CDR3nt: TGCAGTGCTAGCCCCACAGGGATAGCCAAAAACATTCAGTACTTC
abundance: few; j_gene: TRBJ2-2; v_gene: TRBV20-1; d_gene: TRBD1; CDR3aa: CSARSSVWAGGPGELFF; CDR3nt: TGCAGTGCTAGGAGCTCCGTCTGGGCAGGGGGCCCCGGGGAGCTGTTTTTT
abundance: -; j_gene: TRBJ1-6; v_gene: TRBV12-3/TRBV12-4; d_gene: TRBD1; CDR3aa: CASSPRQGGSPLHF; CDR3nt: TGTGCCAGCAGTCCTCGACAGGGCGGGTCACCCCTCCACTTT